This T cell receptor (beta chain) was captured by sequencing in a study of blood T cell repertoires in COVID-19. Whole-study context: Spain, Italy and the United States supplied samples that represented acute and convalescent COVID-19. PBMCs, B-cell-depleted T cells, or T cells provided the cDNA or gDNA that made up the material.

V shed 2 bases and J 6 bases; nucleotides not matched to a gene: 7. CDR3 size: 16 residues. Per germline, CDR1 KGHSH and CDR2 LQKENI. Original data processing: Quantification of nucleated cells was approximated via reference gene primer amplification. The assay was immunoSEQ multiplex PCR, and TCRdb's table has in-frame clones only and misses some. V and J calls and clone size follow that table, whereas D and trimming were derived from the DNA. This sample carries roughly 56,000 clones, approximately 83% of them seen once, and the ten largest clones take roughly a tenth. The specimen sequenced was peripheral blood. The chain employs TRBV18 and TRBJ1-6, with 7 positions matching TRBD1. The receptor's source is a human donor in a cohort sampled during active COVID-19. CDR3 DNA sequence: TGTGCCAGCTCACCAAGGACAGGAGACTTTAATTCACCCCTCCACTTT. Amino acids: CASSPRTGDFNSPLHF.